Included here is one T cell receptor beta chain sequence, with context. The sample is drawn from a study of T cell changes during pregnancy in multiple sclerosis. Assay: immunoSEQ multiplex PCR; the TCRdb copy retains only in-frame clones and omits some. The data show 30,000 to 45,000 clones, with around 90% seen just once and more than 0.3% held by the top ten. The CDR3 extends over 14 amino acids. The V end was cut by 1 base, the J end by 5 bases, with 11 bases between. CDR1 SGHTA and CDR2 FQGNSA come from the germline V gene. The chain is built from TRBV7-2 and TRBJ2-5; D gene unclear. Sequencing was performed on CD4+ T cells from peripheral blood mononuclear cells, taken after pregnancy. This sequence was found in a female donor in good health, enrolled as a control in a pregnancy study. The CDR3 loop is CASSLGPGSETQYF. In DNA form, the CDR3 reads TGTGCCAGCAGCTTAGGTCCGGGTTCTGAGACCCAGTACTTC.